This T cell receptor (beta chain) was found in a study of cytomegalovirus exposure and HLA in healthy donors. Background on the study: A prior analysis found about 120 million unique TCR beta sequences from 170 million or so T cells.

PCR amplification relied on 60 Vbeta primers (plus 13 Jbeta primers). TCRdb's table, derived via immunoSEQ multiplex PCR, lists solely in-frame clones and lacks some. The profile covers around 150,000 clones, with about 75% appearing a single time and about 0.66% taken by the ten largest. The study's findings and limits: A few CMV-associated chains were confirmed in vitro to be specific for CMV antigens. Beyond CMV serostatus, there was no information to go on about immune exposure.

As concerns this clone: Its antigen is not identified.

This CDR3 region has 19 residues. V dropped 0 bases and J dropped 4; count of bases not matched to a gene: 12. The germline gives CDR1 SGHVS, CDR2 FQNEAQ. This sequence was found in a male donor in good health and CMV-seronegative. Sequenced: PBMCs. The chain is built from TRBV7-8 and TRBJ2-5; 12 nucleotides agree with TRBD1. CDR3 DNA: TGTGCCAGCAGCTTAGCTAGGGACAGGGGGCGCGTCCAGTCAGAGACCCAGTACTTC. Its translation is CASSLARDRGRVQSETQYF.